This TCR beta chain emerged from a study of T-cell memory formation after mild COVID-19. Study-wide context: The TCR clusters were mostly specific to one donor.

Study-wide results and caveats: Prior to infection, memory already included some responding clones, suggesting cross-reactive memory joined. Day 15 to 85 contractors were CD4/CD8 balanced; later expanders leaned CD4+.

Trimming removed 5 bases at V and 3 bases at J, with 19 bases between. Germline V gene data show CDR1 as PRHDT and CDR2 as FYEKMQ (reference sequence). The CDR3 extends over 16 amino acids. Researchers used 5'RACE with constant-segment primers to make TCR alpha and TCR beta cDNA libraries that carry sample barcodes and UMIs. One entry per CDR3 protein results from TCRdb running MiXCR on the 5' RACE reads. The repertoire consists of around 160,000 distinct CDR3 sequences, with roughly 11% occurring once and the leading ten covering approximately 3.8%. As concerns this clonotype: Its antigen is unidentified.

J is TRBJ1-1 and V is TRBV13; D not resolved. The sample taken for sequencing was PBMCs or a T cell subset sorted from them (not recorded which). This clonotype originated in a man between 18 and 35 years old who had mild COVID-19 (a few samples of this study predate the infection). Cell type and time point are not known. The chain's CDR3 is CASSERGRSRHTEAFF. The CDR3 nucleotides are TGTGCCAGCAGCGAGCGGGGTCGGAGTAGGCACACTGAAGCTTTCTTT.